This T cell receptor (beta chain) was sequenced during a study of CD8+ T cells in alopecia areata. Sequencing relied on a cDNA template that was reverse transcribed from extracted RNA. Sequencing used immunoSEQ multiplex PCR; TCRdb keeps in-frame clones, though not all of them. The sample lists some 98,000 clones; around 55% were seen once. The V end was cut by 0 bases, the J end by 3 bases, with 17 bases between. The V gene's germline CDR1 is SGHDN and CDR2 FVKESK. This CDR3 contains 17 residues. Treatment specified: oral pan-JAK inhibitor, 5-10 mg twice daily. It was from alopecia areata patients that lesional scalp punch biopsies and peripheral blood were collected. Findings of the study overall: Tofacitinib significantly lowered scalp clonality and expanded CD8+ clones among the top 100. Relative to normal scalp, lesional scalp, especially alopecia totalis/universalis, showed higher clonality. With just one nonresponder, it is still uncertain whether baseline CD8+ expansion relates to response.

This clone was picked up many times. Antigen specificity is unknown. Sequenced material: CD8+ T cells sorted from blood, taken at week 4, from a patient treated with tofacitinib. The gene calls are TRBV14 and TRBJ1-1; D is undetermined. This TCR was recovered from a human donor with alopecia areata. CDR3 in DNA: TGTGCCAGCAGCCAAGAAAGGTTGAGGGCACGGGACACTGAAGCTTTCTTT. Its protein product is CASSQERLRARDTEAFF.